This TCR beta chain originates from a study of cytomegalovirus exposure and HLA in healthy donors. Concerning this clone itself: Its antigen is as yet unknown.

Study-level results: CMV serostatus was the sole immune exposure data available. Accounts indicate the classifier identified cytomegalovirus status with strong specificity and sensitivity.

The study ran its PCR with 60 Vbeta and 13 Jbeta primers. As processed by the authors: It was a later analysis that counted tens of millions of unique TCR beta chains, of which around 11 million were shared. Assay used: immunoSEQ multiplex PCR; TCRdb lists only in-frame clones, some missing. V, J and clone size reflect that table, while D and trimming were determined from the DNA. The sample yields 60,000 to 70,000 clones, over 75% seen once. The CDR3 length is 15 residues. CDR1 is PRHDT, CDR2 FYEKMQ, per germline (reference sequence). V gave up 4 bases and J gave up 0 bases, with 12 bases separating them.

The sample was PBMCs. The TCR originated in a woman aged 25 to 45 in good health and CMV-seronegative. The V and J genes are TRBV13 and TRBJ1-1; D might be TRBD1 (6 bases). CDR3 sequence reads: CASSSRGNMNTEAFF. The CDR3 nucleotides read TGTGCCAGCAGCTCCAGGGGAAACATGAACACTGAAGCTTTCTTT. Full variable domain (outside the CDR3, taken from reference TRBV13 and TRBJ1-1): AAGVIQSPRHLIKEKRETATLKCYPIPRHDTVYWYQQGPGQDPQFLISFYEKMQSDKGSIPDRFSAQQFSDYHSELNMSSLELGDSALYFCASSSRGNMNTEAFFGQGTRLTVV.